Listed below are T cell receptor beta chains from one sample, sequenced in a study of blood T cell repertoires in COVID-19. The method was immunoSEQ multiplex PCR; TCRdb's version includes in-frame clones alone and lacks a portion of them. The sample includes over 200,000 clones, 80% to 90% of them seen just once. Sequencing was done on a sample of peripheral blood. These receptors were obtained from a man older than 75 with acute or convalescent COVID-19. Each CDR3 is given with its conserved first and last residue. Fields, in order: J gene, D gene, V gene, clone size, CDR3 length, CDR3 protein, CDR3 DNA. The D gene is left open where the match is weak. Rows may omit the clone size; those that give it use once, few, many or a size class.

J gene: TRBJ2-1; D gene: TRBD2; V gene: TRBV28; clone size: .; CDR3 length: 15; CDR3 protein: CASSFWLAGGNEQFF; CDR3 DNA: TGTGCCAGCAGTTTCTGGCTAGCGGGAGGAAATGAGCAGTTCTTC
J gene: TRBJ2-3; D gene: TRBD1; V gene: TRBV6-4; clone size: .; CDR3 length: 14; CDR3 protein: CASSDRTGSDTQYF; CDR3 DNA: TGTGCCAGCAGTGATCGGACAGGGTCAGATACGCAGTATTTT
J gene: TRBJ1-2; D gene: TRBD1; V gene: TRBV5-1; clone size: once; CDR3 length: 13; CDR3 protein: CASSSDRVSGYTF; CDR3 DNA: TGCGCCAGCAGCTCGGACAGGGTATCTGGCTACACCTTC
J gene: TRBJ1-4; D gene: .; V gene: TRBV5-1; clone size: .; CDR3 length: 15; CDR3 protein: CASSDRGGSSEKLFF; CDR3 DNA: TGCGCCAGCAGCGATCGCGGGGGGAGTAGTGAAAAACTGTTTTTT
J gene: TRBJ2-3; D gene: TRBD1; V gene: TRBV10-1; clone size: .; CDR3 length: 15; CDR3 protein: CASSGLGQGRDTQYF; CDR3 DNA: TGCGCCAGCAGTGGATTGGGACAGGGGAGAGATACGCAGTATTTT
J gene: TRBJ2-5; D gene: .; V gene: TRBV6-2/TRBV6-3; clone size: .; CDR3 length: 15; CDR3 protein: CASSSDSTGPETQYF; CDR3 DNA: TGTGCCAGCAGTTCGGACTCAACAGGGCCGGAGACCCAGTACTTC
J gene: TRBJ1-6; D gene: .; V gene: TRBV9; clone size: .; CDR3 length: 14; CDR3 protein: CASSATQGNSPLHF; CDR3 DNA: TGTGCCAGCAGCGCTACCCAGGGTAATTCACCCCTCCACTTT
J gene: TRBJ1-5; D gene: .; V gene: TRBV7-2; clone size: .; CDR3 length: 14; CDR3 protein: CASSFRDSNQPQHF; CDR3 DNA: TGTGCCAGCAGCTTCCGGGACTCCAATCAGCCCCAGCATTTT
J gene: TRBJ1-4; D gene: .; V gene: TRBV27; clone size: .; CDR3 length: 18; CDR3 protein: CASSRTGTPWGYNEKLFF; CDR3 DNA: TGTGCCAGCAGTCGGACCGGGACACCCTGGGGTTATAATGAAAAACTGTTTTTT
J gene: TRBJ2-5; D gene: TRBD1; V gene: TRBV11-3; clone size: .; CDR3 length: 16; CDR3 protein: CASSLGARGGMETQYF; CDR3 DNA: TGTGCCAGCAGCCTTGGGGCGAGAGGGGGCATGGAGACCCAGTACTTC
J gene: TRBJ2-4; D gene: .; V gene: TRBV18; clone size: once; CDR3 length: 13; CDR3 protein: CASSPGGENIQYF; CDR3 DNA: TGTGCCAGCTCACCGGGAGGAGAAAACATTCAGTACTTC
J gene: TRBJ1-6; D gene: .; V gene: TRBV7-3; clone size: once; CDR3 length: 14; CDR3 protein: CASSSQGSNSPLHF; CDR3 DNA: TGTGCCAGCAGCTCCCAGGGATCCAATTCACCCCTCCACTTT
J gene: TRBJ2-7; D gene: TRBD2; V gene: TRBV4-2; clone size: .; CDR3 length: 14; CDR3 protein: CASSQASGLYEQYF; CDR3 DNA: TGTGCCAGCAGCCAAGCTAGCGGACTTTACGAGCAGTACTTC
J gene: TRBJ2-5; D gene: TRBD2; V gene: TRBV7-9; clone size: once; CDR3 length: 17; CDR3 protein: CASSLEGLAGGPETQYF; CDR3 DNA: TGTGCCAGCAGCTTAGAGGGTCTAGCGGGAGGGCCGGAGACCCAGTACTTC
J gene: TRBJ2-7; D gene: .; V gene: TRBV4-1; clone size: .; CDR3 length: 17; CDR3 protein: CASSQQGYSSSSYEQYF; CDR3 DNA: TGCGCCAGCAGCCAGCAGGGGTACAGCTCCTCCTCCTACGAGCAGTACTTC
J gene: TRBJ2-7; D gene: TRBD2; V gene: TRBV28; clone size: .; CDR3 length: 15; CDR3 protein: CASSSGLAEFYEQYF; CDR3 DNA: TGTGCCAGCAGCTCCGGACTAGCCGAATTCTACGAGCAGTACTTC
J gene: TRBJ1-3; D gene: TRBD1; V gene: TRBV7-2; clone size: few; CDR3 length: 16; CDR3 protein: CASSLQGADGGNTIYF; CDR3 DNA: TGTGCCAGCAGCCTACAGGGGGCTGATGGGGGAAACACCATATATTTT
J gene: TRBJ2-5; D gene: TRBD1; V gene: TRBV30; clone size: .; CDR3 length: 14; CDR3 protein: CAWSVLTGWKTQYF; CDR3 DNA: TGTGCCTGGAGTGTGTTGACAGGGTGGAAGACCCAGTACTTC
J gene: TRBJ2-2; D gene: .; V gene: TRBV7-2; clone size: once; CDR3 length: 15; CDR3 protein: CASSFSTGEAGELFF; CDR3 DNA: TGTGCCAGCAGCTTTAGTACAGGGGAGGCCGGGGAGCTGTTTTTT
J gene: TRBJ2-5; D gene: .; V gene: TRBV5-6; clone size: .; CDR3 length: 15; CDR3 protein: CASSTVGGFQETQYF; CDR3 DNA: TGTGCCAGCAGCACAGTTGGGGGGTTCCAAGAGACCCAGTACTTC
J gene: TRBJ1-5; D gene: TRBD1; V gene: TRBV30; clone size: .; CDR3 length: 14; CDR3 protein: CAWTLTGPNQPQHF; CDR3 DNA: TGTGCCTGGACCTTGACAGGGCCCAATCAGCCCCAGCATTTT
J gene: TRBJ1-3; D gene: .; V gene: TRBV5-5; clone size: once; CDR3 length: 15; CDR3 protein: CASSPALGAGNTIYF; CDR3 DNA: TGTGCCAGCAGCCCTGCTTTAGGGGCTGGAAACACCATATATTTT
J gene: TRBJ2-5; D gene: TRBD2; V gene: TRBV11-2; clone size: .; CDR3 length: 17; CDR3 protein: CASSLVGPSGRGETQYF; CDR3 DNA: TGTGCCAGCAGCTTAGTAGGTCCTAGCGGGAGGGGAGAGACCCAGTACTTC